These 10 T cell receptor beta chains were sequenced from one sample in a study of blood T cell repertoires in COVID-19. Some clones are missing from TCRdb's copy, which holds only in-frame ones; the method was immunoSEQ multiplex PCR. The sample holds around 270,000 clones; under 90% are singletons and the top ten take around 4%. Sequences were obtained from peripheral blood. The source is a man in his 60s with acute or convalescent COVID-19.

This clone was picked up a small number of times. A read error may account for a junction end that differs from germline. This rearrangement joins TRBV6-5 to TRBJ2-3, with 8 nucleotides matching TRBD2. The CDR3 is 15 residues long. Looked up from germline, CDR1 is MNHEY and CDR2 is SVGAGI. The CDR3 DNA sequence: TGTGCCAGCAGTTCCGCAGGGGAGCCTTTGCGGGGGGCTATATTT. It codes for CASSSAGEPLRGAIF.

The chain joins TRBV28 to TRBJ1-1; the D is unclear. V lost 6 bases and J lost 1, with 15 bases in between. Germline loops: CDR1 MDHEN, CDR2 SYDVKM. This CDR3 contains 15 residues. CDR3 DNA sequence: TGTGCCAGCAGAGCCCATGAGGGAAGGAACACTGAAGCTTTCTTT. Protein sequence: CASRAHEGRNTEAFF.

In DNA, the CDR3 is TGTGCCAGCAGTTACTCGACATCCCAAGAGACCCAGTACTTC. Protein: CASSYSTSQETQYF. The chain employs TRBV6-5 and TRBJ2-5; D remains unclear. Trimming cost V 0 bases and J 1 base, with 6 bases left between them. The CDR3 is 14 amino acids. Germline CDR1 MNHEY, CDR2 SVGAGI.

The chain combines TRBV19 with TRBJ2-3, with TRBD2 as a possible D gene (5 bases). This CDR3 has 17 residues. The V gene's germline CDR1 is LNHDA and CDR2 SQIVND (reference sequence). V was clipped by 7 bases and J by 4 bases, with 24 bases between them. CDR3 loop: CASTLGSLNGGADTQYF. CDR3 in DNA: TGTGCCAGTACCCTCGGATCCCTCAACGGAGGTGCAGATACGCAGTATTTT. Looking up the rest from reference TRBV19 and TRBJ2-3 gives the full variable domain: DGGITQSPKYLFRKEGQNVTLSCEQNLNHDAMYWYRQDPGQGLRLIYYSQIVNDFQKGDIAEGYSVSREKKESFPLTVTSAQKNPTAFYLCASTLGSLNGGADTQYFGPGTRLTVL.

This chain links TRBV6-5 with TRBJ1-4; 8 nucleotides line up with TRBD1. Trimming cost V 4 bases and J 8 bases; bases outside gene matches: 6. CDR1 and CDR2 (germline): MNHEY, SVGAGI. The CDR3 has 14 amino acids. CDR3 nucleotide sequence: TGTGCCAGCAGTTTGACAGGGGATTTCGAAAAACTGTTTTTT. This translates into CASSLTGDFEKLFF.

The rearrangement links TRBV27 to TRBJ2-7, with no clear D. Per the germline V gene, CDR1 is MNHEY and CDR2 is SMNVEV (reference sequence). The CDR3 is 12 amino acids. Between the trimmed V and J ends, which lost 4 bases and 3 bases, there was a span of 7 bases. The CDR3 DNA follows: TGTGCCAGCAGTTCAGACATCTACGAGCAGTACTTC. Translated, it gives CASSSDIYEQYF.

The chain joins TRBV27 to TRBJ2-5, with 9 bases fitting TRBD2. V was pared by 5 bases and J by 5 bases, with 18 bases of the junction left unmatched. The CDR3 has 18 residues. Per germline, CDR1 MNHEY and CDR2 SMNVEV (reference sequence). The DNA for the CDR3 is TGTGCCAGCAGTCGGTTTCCGGGACTAGCAAGAGGTGTGGAGACCCAGTACTTC. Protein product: CASSRFPGLARGVETQYF.

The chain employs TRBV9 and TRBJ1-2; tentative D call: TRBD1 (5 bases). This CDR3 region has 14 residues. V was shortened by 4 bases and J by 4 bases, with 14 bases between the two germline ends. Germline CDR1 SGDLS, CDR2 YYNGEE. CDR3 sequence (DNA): TGTGCCAGCAGCCCCGATTGGGGCGGCTATGGCTACACCTTC. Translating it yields CASSPDWGGYGYTF.

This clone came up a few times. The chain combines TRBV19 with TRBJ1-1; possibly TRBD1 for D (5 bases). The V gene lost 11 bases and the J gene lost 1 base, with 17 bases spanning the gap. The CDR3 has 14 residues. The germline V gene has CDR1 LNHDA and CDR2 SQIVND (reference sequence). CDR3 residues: CASRAGHQNTEAFF. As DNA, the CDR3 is TGTGCCTCCCGGGCGGGGCACCAGAACACTGAAGCTTTCTTT.

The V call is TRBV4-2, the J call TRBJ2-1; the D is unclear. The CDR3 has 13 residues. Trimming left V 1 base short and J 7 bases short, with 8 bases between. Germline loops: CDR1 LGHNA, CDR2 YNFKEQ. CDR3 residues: CASSQVAVNEQFF. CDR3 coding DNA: TGTGCCAGCAGCCAAGTTGCAGTTAATGAGCAGTTCTTC.